The 21 T cell receptor beta chains listed next were all sequenced from one sample in a study of shared clonotypes between healthy human individuals. This table comes from immunoSEQ multiplex PCR, and its TCRdb copy is limited to in-frame clones, with some not included. This table holds around 2,000,000 clones, approximately 94% found once. Positive CCR7 selection of CD45RO-negative cells yielded the naive CD8 cells, and terminally differentiated effector memory CD45RA+ cells were excluded. Sequencing used naive CD8+ T cells sorted from blood. These receptors came from a man aged 18 to 30 in good health.

The chain recombines TRBV16 with TRBJ1-1, with D unclear. The germline V gene encodes CDR1 KGHSY and CDR2 FQNENV. With 0 bases removed from V and 0 bases from J, the gap between germline ends came to 5 bases. This CDR3 contains 14 residues. CDR3: CASSQSRVNTEAFF. The CDR3 coding sequence is TGTGCCAGCAGCCAATCGAGGGTGAACACTGAAGCTTTCTTT.

This chain joins TRBV2 and TRBJ1-2; 9 positions match TRBD1. J lost 3 bases, V lost 5 bases, and 10 bases had no gene match. Germline loops: CDR1 SNHLY, CDR2 FYNNEI. CDR3 length: 16 amino acids. CDR3 sequence reads: CASSFTRGQGDYGYTF. The CDR3, as DNA: TGTGCCAGCAGTTTCACCCGGGGACAGGGAGACTATGGCTACACCTTC. The variable domain in full, completed from reference TRBV2 and TRBJ1-2, reads EPEVTQTPSHQVTQMGQEVILRCVPISNHLYFYWYRQILGQKVEFLVSFYNNEISEKSEIFDDQFSVERPDGSNFTLKIRSTKLEDSAMYFCASSFTRGQGDYGYTFGSGTRLTVV.

This chain links TRBV9 with TRBJ1-2; the D is unclear. Between the trimmed V and J ends, which lost 3 bases and 5 bases, there was a span of 17 bases. Germline CDR1 reads SGDLS; CDR2 reads YYNGEE. The CDR3 runs to 15 residues. The CDR3 DNA follows: TGTGCCAGCAGCGCGGAGGTTTGGGTGGGGTATGGCTACACCTTC. Residues: CASSAEVWVGYGYTF.

The rearrangement uses TRBV7-9 and TRBJ1-1, with 8 positions matching TRBD1. Looked up from germline, CDR1 is SEHNR and CDR2 is FQNEAQ (reference sequence). The ends lost 4 bases at V and 0 bases at J; junction bases unmatched: 7. CDR3 length equals 16 residues. The CDR3 nucleotides read TGTGCCAGCAGCTATAGCCCGGGACAGGTGAACACTGAAGCTTTCTTT. It codes for CASSYSPGQVNTEAFF. The complete variable domain, with remaining parts taken from reference TRBV7-9 and TRBJ1-1, reads DTGVSQNPRHKITKRGQNVTFRCDPISEHNRLYWYRQTLGQGPEFLTYFQNEAQLEKSRLLSDRFSAERPKGSFSTLEIQRTEQGDSAMYLCASSYSPGQVNTEAFFGQGTRLTVV.

A single count supports this clone. The chain carries TRBV5-6 and TRBJ2-7; D may be TRBD1 (6 bases). Germline CDR1 is SGHDT and CDR2 is YYEEEE. This CDR3 contains 17 residues. With 2 bases removed from V and 1 base from J, the gap between germline ends came to 19 bases. In DNA form, the CDR3 reads TGTGCCAGCAGCTTAAGCGGAACAGGGCCGCCTTCCTACGAGCAGTACTTC. As protein: CASSLSGTGPPSYEQYF.

This chain joins TRBV27 and TRBJ1-6, with 8 nucleotides matching TRBD1. Germline V CDR1 and CDR2: MNHEY, SMNVEV (reference sequence). The CDR3 consists of 14 residues. Trimming cost V 6 bases and J 7 bases; bases outside gene matches: 5. The CDR3 DNA reads TGTGCCAGCAGGCATGACAGGGGAAATTCACCCCTCCACTTT. This gives the protein CASRHDRGNSPLHF.

A note on this clone: Other DNA sequences in this sample translate to the same CDR3. The rearrangement joins TRBV27 to TRBJ2-7; D gene unclear. CDR3 size: 13 residues. With 3 bases removed from V and 2 bases from J, the gap between germline ends came to 8 bases. CDR1 is MNHEY, CDR2 SMNVEV, per germline (reference sequence). The CDR3 reads CASSLLGPYEQYF. CDR3 in DNA: TGTGCCAGCAGTTTGCTAGGGCCCTACGAGCAGTACTTC.

The V and J genes are TRBV7-9 and TRBJ2-7; TRBD2 might be the D (7 bases). This CDR3 has 14 amino acids. From germline, CDR1 is SEHNR and CDR2 FQNEAQ (reference sequence). V lost 7 bases and J 2 bases, leaving 15 bases between the germline ends. CDR3 residues: CASTMGAGAYEQYF. CDR3 in DNA: TGTGCCAGCACCATGGGGGCGGGAGCCTACGAGCAGTACTTC.

The genes are TRBV19 and TRBJ1-1, with a tentative D call TRBD1 (6 bases). CDR1 is LNHDA, CDR2 SQIVND, per germline (reference sequence). The CDR3 is 14 residues long. V lost 3 bases to trimming and J lost 4 bases, with 12 bases between them. CDR3 region: CASSISGEGTEAFF. In nucleotides, the CDR3 is TGTGCCAGTAGTATTTCAGGGGAGGGCACTGAAGCTTTCTTT.

The CDR3 DNA reads as TGTGCCAGCGGGGACGGCAGCCCCGGCTACACCTTC. Its translation: CASGDGSPGYTF. This chain connects TRBV19 to TRBJ1-2; D possibly corresponds to TRBD1 (5 bases). Trimming left V 9 bases short and J 8 bases short, with 16 bases between. CDR1 is LNHDA, CDR2 SQIVND, per germline (reference sequence). This CDR3 region has 12 residues.

The CDR3 nucleotides read TGTGCCACCACACTTCGGACAGGGGATTTACGGGAGCAGTACTTC. Encoded protein: CATTLRTGDLREQYF. V and J are TRBV6-5 and TRBJ2-7, with 9 nucleotides matching TRBD1. Germline V lookup: CDR1 MNHEY, CDR2 SVGAGI. Trimming at V came to 10 bases and at J to 7 bases, leaving 17 bases not matched to a gene. The CDR3 has 15 amino acids.

The J gene is TRBJ1-1, the V gene TRBV14, with D uncertain. Germline CDR1 reads SGHDN; CDR2 reads FVKESK. The CDR3 totals 14 residues. The germline V and J ends were trimmed by 7 bases and 4 bases, with 16 bases remaining between them. The CDR3 reads CASTLTSGSTEAFF. The CDR3 DNA follows: TGTGCCAGCACACTCACCTCGGGGTCCACTGAAGCTTTCTTT. Full variable domain (outside the CDR3, taken from reference TRBV14 and TRBJ1-1): EAGVTQFPSHSVIEKGQTVTLRCDPISGHDNLYWYRRVMGKEIKFLLHFVKESKQDESGMPNNRFLAERTGGTYSTLKVQPAELEDSGVYFCASTLTSGSTEAFFGQGTRLTVV.

The chain links TRBV4-3 to TRBJ1-1, with a weak D call TRBD1 (5 bases). CDR3 length: 15 residues. The germline CDR1 and CDR2 sequences are LGHNA and YSLEER. V was cut by 4 bases and J by 0 bases, with 12 bases left in between. The CDR3 DNA reads TGCGCCAGCAGCCGAACGACAGCGTTGAACACTGAAGCTTTCTTT. Its protein is CASSRTTALNTEAFF.

J is TRBJ2-5 and V is TRBV2; 7 nucleotides agree with TRBD2. Germline V gives CDR1 SNHLY, CDR2 FYNNEI. The CDR3 has 16 residues. V shed 4 bases and J 1 base; nucleotides not matched to a gene: 9. The CDR3 DNA sequence: TGTGCCAGCAGTGCCTTAACGGGGGGACCCCAAGAGACCCAGTACTTC. As protein: CASSALTGGPQETQYF.

The V and J genes are TRBV28 and TRBJ1-4; D not certain. V lost 2 bases and J 8 bases, leaving 15 bases between the germline ends. Germline V gene lookup returns CDR1 MDHEN and CDR2 SYDVKM. The CDR3 covers 15 residues. The CDR3, as DNA: TGTGCCAGCAGTTTACTTCAGAGTTCTGGGGAAAAACTGTTTTTT. Translated, it gives CASSLLQSSGEKLFF.

Comment on this clone: An end of the junction differs from the germline gene, which may be a read error. The rearrangement links TRBV5-8 to TRBJ2-7; D is ambiguous. Germline CDR1 is SGHTS and CDR2 is YDEGEE. The CDR3 length is 11 residues. CDR3 sequence (DNA): TGTGCCAGCGGCGGTGCCAGCCCCATCTCCTTC. It yields the protein CASGGASPISF.

This clone came up once. This sample also contains other DNA sequences that code for the same CDR3. The V and J genes are TRBV7-9 and TRBJ2-6; D remains unclear. The CDR3 runs 14 residues. The germline gives CDR1 SEHNR, CDR2 FQNEAQ (reference sequence). Trimming removed 2 bases from V and 0 bases from J, with 2 bases in between. The CDR3 sequence is CASSLTSGANVLTF. CDR3 sequence (DNA): TGTGCCAGCAGCTTAACCTCTGGGGCCAACGTCCTGACTTTC.

Notes on this clone: The sample has other DNA sequences that encode this CDR3 too. V is TRBV27 and J is TRBJ1-5; D perhaps matches TRBD1 (6 bases). This CDR3 has 13 amino acids. Germline CDR1 reads MNHEY; CDR2 reads SMNVEV (reference sequence). Trimming removed 5 bases at V and 1 base at J, with 6 bases between. The CDR3 spells CASSTGSNQPQHF. The DNA of the CDR3 is TGTGCCAGCAGTACAGGGAGCAATCAGCCCCAGCATTTT.

This chain joins TRBV14 and TRBJ2-5, with TRBD1 matching over 7 bases. The CDR3 loop spans 16 amino acids. Germline V lookup: CDR1 SGHDN, CDR2 FVKESK. J gave up 3 bases and V 0 bases, and 7 bases lay outside the gene matches. CDR3 sequence: CASSQDKAGGEETQYF. The CDR3 DNA is TGTGCCAGCAGCCAAGATAAGGCAGGGGGAGAAGAGACCCAGTACTTC.

The V and J genes are TRBV9 and TRBJ1-6, with D possibly TRBD1 on 5 matching bases. Per germline, CDR1 SGDLS and CDR2 YYNGEE. Trimming removed 3 bases at V and 7 bases at J, with 11 bases between. This CDR3 has 14 amino acids. This CDR3 reads CASSADGGNSPLHF. CDR3 sequence (DNA): TGTGCCAGCAGCGCGGACGGGGGAAATTCACCCCTCCACTTT.

V and J are TRBV10-3 and TRBJ2-7, with D unresolved. Germline lookup yields CDR1 ENHRY and CDR2 SYGVKD. This CDR3 is built from 13 residues. Deletions cut 4 bases from V and 3 bases from J, with 10 bases between. Here the CDR3 reads CAISGDLNYEQYF. CDR3 nucleotides: TGTGCCATCAGTGGAGACCTAAACTACGAGCAGTACTTC.